The text below deals with one T cell receptor (beta chain). Antigen specificity is unknown. This entry belongs to a study of shared clonotypes between healthy human individuals. General study points: Larger richness was generally estimated for naive than memory subsets. A handful of donors showed sharing of approximately 5% of naive CD4 clonotypes.

Trimming took off 4 bases at V and 9 bases at J, with 12 bases between the two ends. This CDR3 is built from 12 residues. The V gene's germline CDR1 is LNHDA and CDR2 SQIVND (reference sequence). The study drew its donors from healthy HIV-negative adults without recent acute infections or vaccinations. Libraries were prepared by immunoSEQ multiplex PCR; TCRdb keeps only in-frame clonotypes and omits some of them. The sample yields some 2,500,000 clones, around 90% seen once. The sample taken for sequencing was naive CD4+ T cells from PBMCs. Indicated subset: CD45RA+ positively selected. The rearrangement joins TRBV19 to TRBJ2-5; unclear D gene. The TCR comes from a man aged 18 to 35 in good health. Some clones in this sample may be carry-over from other donors' samples. The CDR3 reads CASSNPPRAQYF. Written as DNA, the CDR3 is TGTGCCAGTAGTAACCCCCCCCGGGCCCAGTACTTC.